This T cell receptor (beta chain) was found in a study of shared clonotypes between healthy human individuals. Only in-frame clones appear in the TCRdb table, and some are missing; sequencing was by immunoSEQ multiplex PCR. The sample contains some 550,000 clones, around 97% of which appear only once. Study results and caveats: The low donor count limited represented genetic and exposure-history diversity.

Trimming took 6 bases from V and 4 from J, leaving 10 bases between them. Looked up from germline, CDR1 is MNHNY and CDR2 is SVGAGI (reference sequence). This CDR3 is 13 amino acids long. Worth noting for this clone: Its antigen is as yet unknown.

This clonotype was sampled from a woman under 40 in good health. The specimen sequenced was naive CD4+ T cells sorted from blood. Subset defined: CD45RA+ positively selected. The chain employs TRBV6-6 and TRBJ1-5, with D possibly TRBD1 on 5 matching bases. CDR3 in DNA: TGTGCCAGCAGGCCGACAGAGAATCAGCCCCAGCATTTT. It encodes CASRPTENQPQHF.